This T cell receptor (beta chain) is drawn from a study of T cells in Graves' hyperthyroidism and ophthalmopathy. Regarding this clonotype: Its specificity is unknown.

The study, taken as a whole, reports: Most thyroid clonotypes expanded above 0.001 appeared in blood too.

The V gene lost 2 bases and the J gene lost 7 bases, with 11 bases spanning the gap. Per the germline V gene, CDR1 is LGHDT and CDR2 is YNNKEL (reference sequence). The CDR3 consists of 13 residues. TCR beta CDR3 regions were amplified from RNA transcripts. The study used the HTBI primer set for a first-round RT-PCR of the TCR CDR3. TCRdb processed the multiplex PCR reads anew with MiXCR; each CDR3 protein has one entry. This sample has fewer than 800,000 distinct CDR3 sequences, with 16% found just once. The gene calls are TRBV3-1 and TRBJ1-2, with D tentatively TRBD1 (5 bases). The sample taken for sequencing was blood. This TCR was sampled from a man between 18 and 29 years old with Graves' hyperthyroidism. The CDR3: CASSQTGLGGYTF. DNA of the CDR3: TGTGCCAGCAGCCAAACAGGTCTGGGTGGCTACACCTTC.